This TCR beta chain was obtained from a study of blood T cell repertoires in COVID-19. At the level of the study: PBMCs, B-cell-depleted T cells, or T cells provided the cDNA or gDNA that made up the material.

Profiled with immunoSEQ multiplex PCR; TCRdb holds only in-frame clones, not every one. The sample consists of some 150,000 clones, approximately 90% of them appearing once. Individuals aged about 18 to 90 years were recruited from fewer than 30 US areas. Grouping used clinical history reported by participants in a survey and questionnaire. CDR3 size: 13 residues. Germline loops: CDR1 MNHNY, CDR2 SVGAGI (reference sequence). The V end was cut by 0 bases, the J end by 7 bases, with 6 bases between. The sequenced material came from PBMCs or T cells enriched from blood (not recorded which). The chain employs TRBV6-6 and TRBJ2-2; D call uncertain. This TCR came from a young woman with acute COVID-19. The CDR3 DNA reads TGTGCCAGCAGTTACTCGTATAACGGGGAGCTGTTTTTT. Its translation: CASSYSYNGELFF.